The clone carrying this T cell receptor beta chain was seen only a few times. What it binds is unknown. The entry originates in a study of vaccination and CD4 T cells after COVID-19. The treatment is: roughly ten-day PBMC culture with coronavirus spike peptide pools or control peptides (ViraFEST assay). The Oncomine TCR Beta short-read assay sequenced DNA from cultured CD4+ T cells. MiXCR, run by TCRdb on the PCR reads, gives a single entry per CDR3 protein. The sample has 10,000 or so distinct CDR3 sequences; around 41% are singletons. CDR3 length: 13 residues. V lost 0 bases to trimming and J lost 7 bases, with 10 bases between them. Germline assignment: CDR1 MNHEY and CDR2 SVGEGT.

The source of this sequence is a human donor who had recovered from COVID-19. V usage is TRBV6-2 or TRBV6-3 and J usage is TRBJ2-7; D is ambiguous. The specimen was CD4+ T cells from blood, cultured in vitro, collected after SARS-CoV-2 vaccination. CDR3 nucleotides: TGTGCCAGCAGTTACTCGAAACCACAGGAGCAGTACTTC. Its protein is CASSYSKPQEQYF.